This TCR beta chain stems from a study of blood T cell repertoires in COVID-19. Study background: Donors in the United States, Italy and Spain gave samples during acute or convalescent COVID-19.

In the original processing: From reference gene primer amplification, estimates of nucleated cell counts were derived. TCRdb's table, derived via immunoSEQ multiplex PCR, lists solely in-frame clones and lacks some. That table is the source of V, J and clone size, and D and trimming were worked out from the DNA. The sample records approximately 300,000 clones, 86% being singletons. Germline loops: CDR1 SGHTA, CDR2 FQGNSA. CDR3 length: 16 residues. The V gene end was trimmed by 1 base and the J gene end by 6 bases; junction bases not matched to a gene: 8. This clonotype was obtained from a woman in her forties or fifties with acute or convalescent COVID-19. V usage is TRBV7-2 and J usage is TRBJ2-2; 7 bases align to TRBD2. The sequenced sample was peripheral blood. CDR3: CASSLELAAGAGELFF. The DNA of the CDR3 is TGTGCCAGCAGCTTAGAGTTGGCGGCGGGGGCCGGGGAGCTGTTTTTT.